This is a list of T cell receptor beta chains from one sample in a study of blood T cell repertoires in COVID-19. Generated by immunoSEQ multiplex PCR, the TCRdb table keeps only in-frame clones and is missing some. The profile shows over 90,000 clones, roughly nine tenths of them singletons. Material: peripheral blood. The receptors shown here come from a woman between 45 and 65 years old with COVID-19, enrolled during active disease. Each CDR3 is given with its conserved first and last residue. Each record gives: D gene, clone size, J gene, V gene, CDR3 protein, CDR3 DNA. A D gene is named only where the DNA matches it firmly. The size entry is marked missing in some rows and otherwise reads once, few, many or a size class.

>TRBD1|-|TRBJ1-1|TRBV9
CASSVGTGRDTEAFF
TGTGCCAGCAGCGTAGGGACAGGGAGGGACACTGAAGCTTTCTTT
>-|-|TRBJ2-1|TRBV19
CASSIEKGVISYNEQFF
TGTGCCAGTAGTATAGAAAAGGGGGTCATCTCCTACAATGAGCAGTTCTTC
>-|-|TRBJ2-2|TRBV19
CASRNNGGGINTGELFF
TGTGCCAGCCGAAATAATGGAGGGGGCATCAACACCGGGGAGCTGTTTTTT
>-|-|TRBJ2-1|TRBV5-1
CASSSTSNLYNEQFF
TGCGCCAGCAGCTCCACTAGCAACCTATACAATGAGCAGTTCTTC
>-|few|TRBJ1-6|TRBV7-9
CASSPGAADSYNSPLHF
TGTGCCAGCAGCCCAGGGGCGGCGGACTCCTATAATTCACCCCTCCACTTT
>TRBD1|-|TRBJ1-4|TRBV2
CASSGQGGEKLFF
TGTGCCAGCAGTGGGCAGGGGGGTGAAAAACTGTTTTTT
>-|-|TRBJ2-5|TRBV5-4
CASSFPRESEAQYF
TGTGCCAGCAGCTTCCCCCGGGAGTCAGAGGCCCAGTACTTC
>TRBD1|-|TRBJ2-7|TRBV7-3
CASSLDRGNEQYF
TGTGCCAGCAGCCTGGACAGGGGCAACGAGCAGTACTTC
>-|-|TRBJ2-5|TRBV4-2
CASSQDGVSQETQYF
TGTGCCAGCAGCCAAGATGGAGTCAGCCAAGAGACCCAGTACTTC
>-|-|TRBJ2-5|TRBV18
CASSLTSDETQYF
TGTGCCAGCTCCCTGACTAGTGATGAGACCCAGTACTTC
>TRBD1|few|TRBJ1-1|TRBV19
CASSTDRVVLTDTEAFF
TGTGCCAGTAGTACGGACAGGGTGGTCCTAACGGACACTGAAGCTTTCTTT
>TRBD1|-|TRBJ1-3|TRBV11-3
CASSLGGDSSGNTIYF
TGTGCCAGCAGCTTAGGAGGGGACAGCTCTGGAAACACCATATATTTT
>-|once|TRBJ2-1|TRBV27
CASSPPNSGDEQFF
TGTGCCAGCAGTCCCCCCAACTCGGGTGATGAGCAGTTCTTC
>TRBD1|-|TRBJ2-7|TRBV6-5
CASRGTGVVYEQYF
TGTGCCAGCAGGGGGACAGGGGTTGTTTACGAGCAGTACTTC
>TRBD1|once|TRBJ1-1|TRBV5-4
CASSRDRENTEAFF
TGTGCCAGCAGCCGGGACAGGGAGAACACTGAAGCTTTCTTT
>TRBD1|-|TRBJ2-4|TRBV7-9
CASSLGQGNIQYF
TGTGCCAGCAGCTTGGGACAGGGGAACATTCAGTACTTC
>-|-|TRBJ2-7|TRBV11-3
CASSPGGQWGYEQYF
TGTGCCAGCAGCCCCGGGGGACAGTGGGGCTACGAGCAGTACTTC
>-|-|TRBJ1-2|TRBV5-6
CASSPTAGPDYGYTF
TGTGCCAGCAGCCCAACGGCGGGTCCGGACTATGGCTACACCTTC
>TRBD2|-|TRBJ2-7|TRBV15
CATSIGLAGTSSYEQYF
TGTGCCACCAGCATAGGACTAGCGGGGACTAGCTCCTACGAGCAGTACTTC
>-|medium-sized|TRBJ1-3|TRBV11-3
CAIFRGVRNTIYF
TGTGCCATCTTTCGGGGGGTAAGAAACACCATATATTTT
>-|-|TRBJ2-7|TRBV10-3
CAISRDSSSDEQYF
TGTGCCATCAGTCGGGACTCCAGTTCGGACGAGCAGTACTTC
>-|-|TRBJ2-4|TRBV12-3/TRBV12-4
CASSLKLIQYF
TGTGCCAGCAGTTTAAAACTGATTCAGTACTTC
>-|-|TRBJ1-5|TRBV6-5
CASSRQSNSNQPQHF
TGTGCCAGCAGCCGTCAATCTAATAGCAATCAGCCCCAGCATTTT
>-|-|TRBJ1-3|TRBV5-4
CASSRQGTAGNTIYF
TGTGCCAGCAGTAGGCAGGGGACGGCTGGAAACACCATATATTTT
>-|-|TRBJ2-2|TRBV5-1
CASSLVGLTGELFF
TGCGCCAGCAGCTTGGTGGGACTCACCGGGGAGCTGTTTTTT
>-|-|TRBJ2-7|TRBV5-6
CASSLETAYEQYF
TGTGCCAGCAGCTTGGAGACAGCCTACGAGCAGTACTTC
>TRBD2|-|TRBJ2-7|TRBV27
CASRRGGHEQYF
TGTGCCAGCAGGCGGGGGGGCCACGAGCAGTACTTC
>TRBD2|-|TRBJ2-1|TRBV19
CASSIWALAGGYNEQFF
TGTGCCAGTAGTATCTGGGCCTTAGCGGGGGGTTACAATGAGCAGTTCTTC
>-|-|TRBJ1-1|TRBV14
CASSLTGTEAFF
TGTGCCAGCAGCCTAACAGGTACCGAAGCTTTCTTT
>TRBD1|-|TRBJ1-2|TRBV28
CASSWTGGANYGYTF
TGTGCCAGCAGTTGGACAGGGGGCGCCAACTATGGCTACACCTTC
>TRBD2|-|TRBJ2-2|TRBV7-3
CASSQPGLENTGELFF
TGTGCCAGCAGCCAACCGGGACTAGAGAACACCGGGGAGCTGTTTTTT
>TRBD2|-|TRBJ2-1|TRBV5-4
CASSRSGGSYNEQFF
TGTGCCAGCAGCCGAAGCGGGGGAAGCTACAATGAGCAGTTCTTC
>-|once|TRBJ2-1|TRBV6-4
CASSEQGGGNEQFF
TGTGCCAGCAGTGAGCAGGGAGGGGGAAATGAGCAGTTCTTC
>-|-|TRBJ1-2|TRBV3-1/TRBV3-2
CASSQEFQGRYGYTF
TGTGCCAGCAGCCAAGAGTTCCAGGGCCGCTATGGCTACACCTTC
>-|-|TRBJ1-1|TRBV30
CAWSVPGRVEAFF
TGTGCCTGGAGTGTACCGGGGAGGGTTGAAGCTTTCTTT
>TRBD1|-|TRBJ2-7|TRBV3-1/TRBV3-2
CASSQDPGQAKDTYEQYF
TGTGCCAGCAGCCAAGATCCGGGACAGGCCAAAGATACCTACGAGCAGTACTTC
>-|-|TRBJ1-6|TRBV9
CASRREGRDSPLHF
TGTGCCAGCAGGAGAGAGGGTAGGGATTCACCCCTCCACTTT
>-|-|TRBJ2-5|TRBV21-1
CASSIRPGQGLWETQYF
TGTGCCAGCAGCATACGACCGGGACAGGGGCTGTGGGAGACCCAGTACTTC
>-|once|TRBJ2-2|TRBV27
CASSSIRLISNTGELFF
TGTGCCAGCAGTTCGATCCGACTTATTTCGAACACCGGGGAGCTGTTTTTT
>TRBD1|-|TRBJ2-7|TRBV5-4
CASSLGAGGAYEQYF
TGTGCCAGCAGCTTGGGTGCAGGGGGCGCCTACGAGCAGTACTTC
>-|-|TRBJ2-5|TRBV7-9
CASSLAGGLETQYF
TGTGCCAGCAGCTTAGCGGGCGGGTTAGAGACCCAGTACTTC
>TRBD1|-|TRBJ2-7|TRBV19
CASSGTGAYEQYF
TGTGCCAGTAGTGGGACAGGGGCCTACGAGCAGTACTTC
>TRBD1|-|TRBJ2-5|TRBV14
CASSYRPGQGQETQYF
TGTGCCAGCAGCTATCGACCGGGACAGGGTCAAGAGACCCAGTACTTC
>-|few|TRBJ1-5|TRBV30
CAWSEGGRQPQHF
TGTGCCTGGAGTGAGGGGGGGCGGCAGCCCCAGCATTTT
>TRBD1|-|TRBJ1-5|TRBV2
CASSGGTGYSNQPQHF
TGTGCCAGCAGTGGGGGGACAGGGTATAGCAATCAGCCCCAGCATTTT
>-|-|TRBJ2-5|TRBV2
CASSGETQETQYF
TGTGCCAGCAGTGGGGAGACTCAAGAGACCCAGTACTTC
>-|-|TRBJ2-3|TRBV4-2
CASSQDSGSSTDTQYF
TGTGCCAGCAGCCAAGATTCCGGGTCTTCCACAGATACGCAGTATTTT
>-|-|TRBJ2-5|TRBV7-5
CARQLDRAQETQYF
TGTGCCAGACAACTTGACAGGGCCCAAGAGACCCAGTACTTC
>-|-|TRBJ2-2|TRBV3-1/TRBV3-2
CASSLARTGELFF
TGTGCCAGCAGCCTAGCGAGAACCGGGGAGCTGTTTTTT
>-|-|TRBJ1-5|TRBV6-5
CASSYSGVGGQPQHF
TGTGCCAGCAGTTACTCGGGGGTAGGGGGTCAGCCCCAGCATTTT
>-|-|TRBJ1-5|TRBV30
CAWSVWGDPNQPQHF
TGTGCCTGGAGTGTATGGGGGGACCCCAATCAGCCCCAGCATTTT
>TRBD1|-|TRBJ2-7|TRBV6-5
CASGRVGQGYEQYF
TGTGCCAGCGGTCGAGTGGGACAGGGCTACGAGCAGTACTTC
>TRBD2|-|TRBJ2-1|TRBV7-6
CASSNTGTSGGSSYNEQFF
TGTGCCAGCAGCAACACCGGGACTAGCGGGGGGAGCTCCTACAATGAGCAGTTCTTC
>-|once|TRBJ1-2|TRBV29-1
CSVVRQGKDGYTF
TGCAGCGTTGTGAGGCAGGGAAAAGATGGCTACACCTTC